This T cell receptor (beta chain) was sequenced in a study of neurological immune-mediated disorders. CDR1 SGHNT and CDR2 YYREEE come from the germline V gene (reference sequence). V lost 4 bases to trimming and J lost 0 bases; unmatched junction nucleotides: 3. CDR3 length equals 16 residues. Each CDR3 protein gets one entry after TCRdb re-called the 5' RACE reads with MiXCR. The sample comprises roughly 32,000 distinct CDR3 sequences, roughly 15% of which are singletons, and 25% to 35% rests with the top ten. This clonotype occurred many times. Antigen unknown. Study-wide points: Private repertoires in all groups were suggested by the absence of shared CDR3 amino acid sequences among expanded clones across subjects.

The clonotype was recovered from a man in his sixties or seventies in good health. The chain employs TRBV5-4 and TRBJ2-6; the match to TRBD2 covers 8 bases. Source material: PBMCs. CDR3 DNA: TGTGCCAGCAGCCCCGGGACTAGCTCTGGGGCCAACGTCCTGACTTTC. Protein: CASSPGTSSGANVLTF. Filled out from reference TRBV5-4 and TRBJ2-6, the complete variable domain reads ETGVTQSPTHLIKTRGQQVTLRCSSQSGHNTVSWYQQALGQGPQFIFQYYREEENGRGNFPPRFSGLQFPNYSSELNVNALELDDSALYLCASSPGTSSGANVLTFGAGSRLTVL.